This is a list of T cell receptor beta chains from one sample in a study of siplizumab effects on memory and regulatory T cells. Here immunoSEQ multiplex PCR was the method, and the copy in TCRdb shows in-frame clones only, minus some. The sample has around 95,000 clones, 80% to 95% seen once. The sequenced sample was CD4+ T cells sorted from blood. The receptors here all came from a human donor in good health. Each CDR3 is given with its conserved first and last residue. D genes are given only for firm matches. Only some rows state a clone size, as once, few, many or a class for expanded clones.

CDR3: CASSLGSGQITDTQYF
DNA: TGTGCCAGCAGCTTAGGATCGGGACAGATCACAGATACGCAGTATTTT
D: TRBD1
J: TRBJ2-3
V: TRBV7-2
length: 16
size: NA

CDR3: CASSPGTGLVRGYTF
DNA: TGTGCCAGCTCACCCGGGACAGGCCTAGTACGTGGCTACACCTTC
D: TRBD1
J: TRBJ1-2
V: TRBV18
length: 15
size: NA

CDR3: CASSLGWDRRNEKLFF
DNA: TGTGCCAGTAGTCTTGGGTGGGACAGGCGGAATGAAAAACTGTTTTTT
D: TRBD1
J: TRBJ1-4
V: TRBV19
length: 16
size: NA

CDR3: CASSLRITSGGAYNEQFF
DNA: TGTGCCAGCAGCTTGCGTATAACTAGCGGGGGGGCCTACAATGAGCAGTTCTTC
D: TRBD2
J: TRBJ2-1
V: TRBV5-4
length: 18
size: NA

CDR3: CASSPRGGMDEQYF
DNA: TGTGCCAGCAGCCCTCGAGGGGGAATGGACGAGCAGTACTTC
D: NA
J: TRBJ2-7
V: TRBV5-4
length: 14
size: NA

CDR3: CASSTDNRAKNEQFF
DNA: TGTGCCAGCAGCACAGACAACAGGGCAAAGAATGAGCAGTTCTTC
D: NA
J: TRBJ2-1
V: TRBV2
length: 15
size: NA

CDR3: CASSNKGSVQPQHF
DNA: TGTGCCAGCAGCAATAAAGGATCCGTTCAGCCCCAGCATTTT
D: NA
J: TRBJ1-5
V: TRBV21-1
length: 14
size: NA

CDR3: CASSLRAVNYGYTF
DNA: TGTGCCAGCAGCCTCCGGGCCGTTAACTATGGCTACACCTTC
D: NA
J: TRBJ1-2
V: TRBV5-4
length: 14
size: NA

CDR3: CASSMGGGETQYF
DNA: TGTGCCAGCAGTATGGGCGGGGGAGAGACCCAGTACTTC
D: TRBD2
J: TRBJ2-5
V: TRBV28
length: 13
size: NA

CDR3: CASSPDRDAYNSPLHF
DNA: TGTGCCAGCAGCCCGGACAGGGACGCCTATAATTCACCCCTCCACTTT
D: TRBD1
J: TRBJ1-6
V: TRBV11-3
length: 16
size: few

CDR3: CASSFQQGIDTQYF
DNA: TGCGCCAGCAGCTTCCAACAGGGTATAGATACGCAGTATTTT
D: NA
J: TRBJ2-3
V: TRBV5-1
length: 14
size: NA

CDR3: CASSYLSGPNTEAFF
DNA: TGTGCCAGCAGTTACCTTTCGGGTCCGAACACTGAAGCTTTCTTT
D: NA
J: TRBJ1-1
V: TRBV6-6
length: 15
size: NA

CDR3: CASSPISRGLETQYF
DNA: TGTGCCAGCTCACCAATTTCGCGGGGGTTAGAGACCCAGTACTTC
D: TRBD2
J: TRBJ2-5
V: TRBV18
length: 15
size: NA

CDR3: CASGYTTNEKLFF
DNA: TGTGCCAGCGGATATACAACTAATGAAAAACTGTTTTTT
D: NA
J: TRBJ1-4
V: TRBV11-2
length: 13
size: NA

CDR3: CASSETGLPNQVLFYRQYF
DNA: TGTGCCAGCAGTGAAACTGGGCTCCCGAACCAGGTTCTCTTCTACCGGCAGTACTTC
D: NA
J: TRBJ2-7
V: TRBV6-1
length: 19
size: NA

CDR3: CASSLASGNTGELFF
DNA: TGTGCCAGCAGCTTAGCATCGGGGAACACCGGGGAGCTGTTTTTT
D: NA
J: TRBJ2-2
V: TRBV7-7
length: 15
size: NA

CDR3: CSVRDTDNSPLHF
DNA: TGCAGCGTTCGGGACACCGATAATTCACCCCTCCACTTT
D: NA
J: TRBJ1-6
V: TRBV29-1
length: 13
size: NA

CDR3: CASSSGGAQHF
DNA: TGTGCCAGCAGCTCTGGGGGCGCCCAGCATTTT
D: NA
J: TRBJ1-5
V: TRBV7-2
length: 11
size: NA

CDR3: CASSVAWDFNEQYF
DNA: TGTGCCAGCAGCGTAGCTTGGGACTTTAACGAGCAGTACTTC
D: NA
J: TRBJ2-7
V: TRBV9
length: 14
size: NA

CDR3: CAWSRGAYEQYF
DNA: TGTGCCTGGAGCAGGGGGGCATACGAGCAGTACTTC
D: NA
J: TRBJ2-7
V: TRBV30
length: 12
size: NA

CDR3: CASSLEGSSYEQYF
DNA: TGTGCCAGCAGCTTAGAGGGGTCCTCCTACGAGCAGTACTTC
D: NA
J: TRBJ2-7
V: TRBV7-9
length: 14
size: NA

CDR3: CASSRDRDRELFF
DNA: TGTGCCAGCTCACGGGACAGGGATCGGGAGCTGTTTTTT
D: TRBD1
J: TRBJ2-2
V: TRBV18
length: 13
size: NA

CDR3: CASSLDSSGGELFF
DNA: TGTGCCAGCAGCTTAGACTCTAGCGGCGGGGAGCTGTTTTTT
D: TRBD2
J: TRBJ2-2
V: TRBV7-3
length: 14
size: NA

CDR3: CASTSPAGSHRAFF
DNA: TGTGCCAGCACCTCACCGGCGGGTTCTCACCGGGCTTTCTTT
D: NA
J: TRBJ1-1
V: TRBV6-5
length: 14
size: NA

CDR3: CASSVATLTGELFF
DNA: TGTGCCAGCAGCGTAGCTACACTCACCGGGGAGCTGTTTTTT
D: NA
J: TRBJ2-2
V: TRBV9
length: 14
size: NA